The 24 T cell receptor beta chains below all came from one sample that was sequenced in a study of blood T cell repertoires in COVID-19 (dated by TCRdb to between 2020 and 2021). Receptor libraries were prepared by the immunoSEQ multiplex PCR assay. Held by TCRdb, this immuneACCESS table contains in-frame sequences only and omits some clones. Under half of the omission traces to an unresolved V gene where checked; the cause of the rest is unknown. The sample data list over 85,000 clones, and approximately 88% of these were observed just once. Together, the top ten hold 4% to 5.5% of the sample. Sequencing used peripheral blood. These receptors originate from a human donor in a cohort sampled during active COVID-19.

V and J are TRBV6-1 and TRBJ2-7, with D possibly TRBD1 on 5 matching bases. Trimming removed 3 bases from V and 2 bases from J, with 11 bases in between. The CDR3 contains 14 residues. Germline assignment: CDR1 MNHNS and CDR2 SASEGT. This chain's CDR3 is CASSESAGPYEQYF. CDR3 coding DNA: TGTGCCAGCAGTGAGTCGGCAGGGCCCTACGAGCAGTACTTC.

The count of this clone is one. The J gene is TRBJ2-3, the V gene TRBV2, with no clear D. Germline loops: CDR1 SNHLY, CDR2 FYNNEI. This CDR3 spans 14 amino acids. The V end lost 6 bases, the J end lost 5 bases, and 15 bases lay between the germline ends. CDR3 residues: CASRAVSYVDTQYF. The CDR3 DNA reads TGTGCCAGCAGGGCGGTTTCTTACGTAGATACGCAGTATTTT.

CDR3 loop: CASSTPYGTGKKSTDTQYF. The DNA for the CDR3 is TGTGCCAGTAGTACCCCCTACGGGACAGGGAAAAAAAGCACAGATACGCAGTATTTT. This sequence joins TRBV19 and TRBJ2-3; 9 nucleotides align to TRBD1. CDR1 LNHDA and CDR2 SQIVND come from the germline V gene (reference sequence). CDR3 length: 19 residues. V dropped 4 bases and J dropped 0; count of bases not matched to a gene: 14.

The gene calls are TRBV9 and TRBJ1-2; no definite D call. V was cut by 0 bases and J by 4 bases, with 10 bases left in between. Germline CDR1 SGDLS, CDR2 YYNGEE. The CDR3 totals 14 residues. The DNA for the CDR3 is TGTGCCAGCAGCGTAGGAGGAGGGCTCTATGGCTACACCTTC. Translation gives CASSVGGGLYGYTF.

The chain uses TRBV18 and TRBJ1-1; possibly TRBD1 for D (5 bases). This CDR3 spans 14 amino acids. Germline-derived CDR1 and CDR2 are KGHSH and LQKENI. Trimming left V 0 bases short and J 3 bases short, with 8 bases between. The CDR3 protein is CASSPPSRDTEAFF. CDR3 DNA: TGTGCCAGCTCACCACCGTCCAGGGACACTGAAGCTTTCTTT.

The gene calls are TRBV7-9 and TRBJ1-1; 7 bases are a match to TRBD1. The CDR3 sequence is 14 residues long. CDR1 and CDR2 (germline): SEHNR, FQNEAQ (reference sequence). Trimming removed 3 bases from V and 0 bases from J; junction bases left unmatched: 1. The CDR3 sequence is CASSFGTVNTEAFF. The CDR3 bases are TGTGCCAGCAGCTTTGGGACAGTGAACACTGAAGCTTTCTTT.

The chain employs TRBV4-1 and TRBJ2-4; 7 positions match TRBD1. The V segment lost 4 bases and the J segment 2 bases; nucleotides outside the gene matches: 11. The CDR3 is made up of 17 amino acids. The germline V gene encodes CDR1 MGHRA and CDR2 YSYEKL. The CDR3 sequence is CASSLGPNRGSKNIQYF. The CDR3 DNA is TGCGCCAGCAGCCTTGGCCCAAACAGGGGATCCAAAAACATTCAGTACTTC.

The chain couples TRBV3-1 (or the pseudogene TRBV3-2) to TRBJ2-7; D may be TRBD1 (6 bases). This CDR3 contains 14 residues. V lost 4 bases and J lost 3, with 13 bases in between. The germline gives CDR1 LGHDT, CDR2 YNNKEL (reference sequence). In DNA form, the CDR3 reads TGTGCCAGCAGCCCCGGACAGAGATACTACGAGCAGTACTTC. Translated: CASSPGQRYYEQYF.

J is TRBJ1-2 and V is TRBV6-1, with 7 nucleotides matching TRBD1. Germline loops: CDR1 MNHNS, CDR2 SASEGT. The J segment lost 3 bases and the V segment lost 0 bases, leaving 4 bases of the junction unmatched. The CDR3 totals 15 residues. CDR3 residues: CASSEALGGHYGYTF. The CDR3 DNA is TGTGCCAGCAGTGAAGCCTTAGGGGGCCACTATGGCTACACCTTC.

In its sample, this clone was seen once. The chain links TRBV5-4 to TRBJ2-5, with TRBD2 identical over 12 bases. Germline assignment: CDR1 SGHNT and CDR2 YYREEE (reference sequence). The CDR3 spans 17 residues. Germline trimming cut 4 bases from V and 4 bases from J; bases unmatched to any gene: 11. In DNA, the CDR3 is TGTGCCAGCAGCCCCGGACTAGCGGGGCCCGGTCGAGAGACCCAGTACTTC. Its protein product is CASSPGLAGPGRETQYF.

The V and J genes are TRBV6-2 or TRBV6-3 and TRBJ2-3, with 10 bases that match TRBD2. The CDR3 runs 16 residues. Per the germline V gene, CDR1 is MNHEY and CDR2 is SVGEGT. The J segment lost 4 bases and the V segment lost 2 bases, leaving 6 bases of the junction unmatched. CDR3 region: CASSYGAGGRADTQYF. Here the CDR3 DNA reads TGTGCCAGCAGTTACGGAGCGGGGGGGCGAGCAGATACGCAGTATTTT.

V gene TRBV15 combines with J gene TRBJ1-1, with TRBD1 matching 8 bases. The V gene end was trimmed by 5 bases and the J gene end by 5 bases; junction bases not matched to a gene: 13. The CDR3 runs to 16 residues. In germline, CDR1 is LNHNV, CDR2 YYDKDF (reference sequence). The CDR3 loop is CATSPRGDRGRTEAFF. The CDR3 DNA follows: TGTGCCACCAGCCCGAGGGGAGACAGGGGAAGGACTGAAGCTTTCTTT.

The CDR3 sequence is CASSSRQGSYYEQYF. The CDR3 DNA follows: TGTGCCAGCAGTTCGCGGCAGGGCTCGTACTACGAGCAGTACTTC. V is TRBV6-2 or TRBV6-3 and J is TRBJ2-7; tentatively, D is TRBD1 (5 bases). The V and J ends lost 4 bases and 3 bases respectively, with 16 bases between them. Germline V CDR1 and CDR2: MNHEY, SVGEGT. CDR3 length: 15 amino acids.

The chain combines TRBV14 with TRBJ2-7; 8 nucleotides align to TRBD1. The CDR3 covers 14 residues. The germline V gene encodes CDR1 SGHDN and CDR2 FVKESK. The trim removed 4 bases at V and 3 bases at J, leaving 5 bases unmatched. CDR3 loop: CASSRTGKVYEQYF. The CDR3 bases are TGTGCCAGCAGCCGGACAGGGAAAGTCTACGAGCAGTACTTC.

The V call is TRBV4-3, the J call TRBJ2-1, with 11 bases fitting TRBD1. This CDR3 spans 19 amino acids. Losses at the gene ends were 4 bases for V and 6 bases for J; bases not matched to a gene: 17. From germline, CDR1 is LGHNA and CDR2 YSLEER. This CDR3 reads CASSLRMTPGTGGSNEQFF. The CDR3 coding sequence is TGCGCCAGCAGCCTGCGCATGACCCCCGGGACAGGGGGAAGCAATGAGCAGTTCTTC.

CDR3 protein: CASSYSNRGYEQYF. The CDR3 nucleotides read TGTGCCAGCAGTTACTCGAACAGGGGTTACGAGCAGTACTTC. The chain employs TRBV27 and TRBJ2-7, with 7 positions matching TRBD1. CDR3 length: 14 amino acids. Germline trimming cut 4 bases from V and 4 bases from J; bases unmatched to any gene: 7. The germline CDR1 and CDR2 sequences are MNHEY and SMNVEV (reference sequence).

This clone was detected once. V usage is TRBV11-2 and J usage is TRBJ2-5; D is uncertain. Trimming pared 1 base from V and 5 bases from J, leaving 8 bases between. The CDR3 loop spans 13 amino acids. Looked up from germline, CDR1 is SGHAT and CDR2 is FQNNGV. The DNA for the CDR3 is TGTGCCAGCAGCTTAGGCCGAGCGGAGACCCAGTACTTC. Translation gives CASSLGRAETQYF. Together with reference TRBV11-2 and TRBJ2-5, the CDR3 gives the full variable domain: EAGVAQSPRYKIIEKRQSVAFWCNPISGHATLYWYQQILGQGPKLLIQFQNNGVVDDSQLPKDRFSAERLKGVDSTLKIQPAKLEDSAVYLCASSLGRAETQYFGPGTRLLVL.

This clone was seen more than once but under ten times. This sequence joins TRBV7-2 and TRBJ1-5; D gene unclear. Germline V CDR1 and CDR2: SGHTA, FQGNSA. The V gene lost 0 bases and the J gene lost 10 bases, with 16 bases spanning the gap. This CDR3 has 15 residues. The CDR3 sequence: CASSLAGPPAGPQHF. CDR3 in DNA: TGTGCCAGCAGCTTAGCGGGCCCCCCGGCGGGACCCCAGCATTTT.

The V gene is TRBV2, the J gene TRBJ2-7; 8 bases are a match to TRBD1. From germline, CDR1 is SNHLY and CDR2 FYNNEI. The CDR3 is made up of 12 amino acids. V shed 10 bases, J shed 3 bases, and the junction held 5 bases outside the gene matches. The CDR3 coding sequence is TGTGCCACCCGACAGGGGAGCTACGAGCAGTACTTC. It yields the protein CATRQGSYEQYF.

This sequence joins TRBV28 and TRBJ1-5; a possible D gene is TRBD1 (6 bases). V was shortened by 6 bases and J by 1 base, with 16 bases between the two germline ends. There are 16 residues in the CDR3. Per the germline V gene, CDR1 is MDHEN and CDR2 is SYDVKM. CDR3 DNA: TGTGCCAGCAGGGAGGGCGGGGGGCGGAGCAATCAGCCCCAGCATTTT. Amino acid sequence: CASREGGGRSNQPQHF.

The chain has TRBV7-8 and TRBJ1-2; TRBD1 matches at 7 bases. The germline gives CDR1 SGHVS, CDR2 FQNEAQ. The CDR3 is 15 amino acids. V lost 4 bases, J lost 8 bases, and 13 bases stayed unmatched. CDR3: CASSWRRTGTIGYTF. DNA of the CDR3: TGTGCCAGCAGCTGGAGGAGGACAGGAACTATAGGCTACACCTTC. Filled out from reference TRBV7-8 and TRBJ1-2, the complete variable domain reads GAGVSQSPRYKVAKRGQDVALRCDPISGHVSLFWYQQALGQGPEFLTYFQNEAQLDKSGLPSDRFFAERPEGSVSTLKIQRTQQEDSAVYLCASSWRRTGTIGYTFGSGTRLTVV.

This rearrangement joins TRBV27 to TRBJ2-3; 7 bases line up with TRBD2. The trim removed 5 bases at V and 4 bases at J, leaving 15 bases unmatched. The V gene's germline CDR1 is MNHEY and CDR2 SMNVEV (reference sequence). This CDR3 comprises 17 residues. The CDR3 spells CASSLGTTWVGADTQYF. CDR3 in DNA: TGTGCCAGCAGTCTAGGGACTACTTGGGTGGGGGCAGATACGCAGTATTTT.

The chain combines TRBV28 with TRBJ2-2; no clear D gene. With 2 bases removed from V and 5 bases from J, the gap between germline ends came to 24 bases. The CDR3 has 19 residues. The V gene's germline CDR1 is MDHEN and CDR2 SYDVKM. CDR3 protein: CASSLAPEDIYFSTGELFF. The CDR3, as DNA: TGTGCCAGCAGTTTAGCGCCAGAAGACATTTACTTCTCTACCGGGGAGCTGTTTTTT.

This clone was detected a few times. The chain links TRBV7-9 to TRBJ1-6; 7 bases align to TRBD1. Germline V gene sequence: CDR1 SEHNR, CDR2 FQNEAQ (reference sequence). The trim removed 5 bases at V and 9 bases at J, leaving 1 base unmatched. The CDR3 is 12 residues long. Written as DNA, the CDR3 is TGTGCCAGCAGCCCAGGGGGTTCACCCCTCCACTTT. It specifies CASSPGGSPLHF.